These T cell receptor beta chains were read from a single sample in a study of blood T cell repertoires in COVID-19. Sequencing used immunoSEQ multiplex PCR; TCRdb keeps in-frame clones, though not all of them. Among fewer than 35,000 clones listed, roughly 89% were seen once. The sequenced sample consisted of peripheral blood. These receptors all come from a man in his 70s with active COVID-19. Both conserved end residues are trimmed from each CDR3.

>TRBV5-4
ASSLPGRGGLETQY
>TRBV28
ASTPYLAAGYT
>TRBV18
ASSPGQGLAGANVLT
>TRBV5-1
ASSIRQGVNEQY
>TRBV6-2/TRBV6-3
ASSYPPTEQF
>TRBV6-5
ASSYSTGRNSPLH
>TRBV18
ASSPRSQGASSYNSPLH
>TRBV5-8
ASTPRAGAHHEQF
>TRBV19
ASSIVRGTNQPQH
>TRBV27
ASSLSGQGAAQPQH
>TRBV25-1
ASSEGLVI
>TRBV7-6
ASSEVAGLAEISTDTQY
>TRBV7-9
ASSFGLGNSPLH
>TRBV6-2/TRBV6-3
ASSYSNRDLTDTQY
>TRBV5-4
ASSSTGQTRPNYGYT
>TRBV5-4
ASSLGQGWDEQY
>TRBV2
ASSLTSTGAGYGYT
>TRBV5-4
ASSLSHRGNEKLF
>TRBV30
AWSRPGVGNQPQH
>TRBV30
AWSGLPVYEQY
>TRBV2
ASSLTGLNYGYT
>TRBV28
ASSFRAGGRDNEQF
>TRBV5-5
ASSFPGGNEAF
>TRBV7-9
ASSYRDNSPLH
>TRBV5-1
ASSHRVEDTEAF
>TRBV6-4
ASSDYQGAEAF
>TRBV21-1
ASSNQSGGGWSADTQY
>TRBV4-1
ASRLRGSGETQY